This T cell receptor beta chain was identified in a study of blood T cell repertoires in COVID-19. Study details: Samples representing acute and convalescent COVID-19 were sourced from the United States, Italy and Spain. Sources were T cells, B-cell-depleted T cells, or PBMCs; the material itself was cDNA or gDNA.

Study processing details: From reference gene primer amplification, estimates of nucleated cell counts were derived. Profiled with immunoSEQ multiplex PCR; TCRdb holds only in-frame clones, not every one. The V and J calls and clone size were taken over from that table, and D and trimming were inferred from the DNA. The repertoire includes under 400,000 clones, about 86% of them detected once, and around 4.4% sits in the top ten. Participants reported their clinical history, and cohort assignment relied on those reports. Germline CDR1 reads SGDLS; CDR2 reads YYNGEE. Trimming removed 0 bases at V and 5 bases at J, with 19 bases between. The CDR3 has 17 residues.

Sequencing used PBMCs or T cells enriched from blood (not recorded which). This chain links TRBV9 with TRBJ2-3; tentatively, D is TRBD1 (5 bases). The TCR sequence derives from a woman aged 40 to 50 with acute COVID-19. The CDR3 bases are TGTGCCAGCAGCGTAGATCCTCTGGGGCAGGGTGTAGATACGCAGTATTTT. Protein: CASSVDPLGQGVDTQYF.